A single sample gave rise to the 7 T cell receptor beta chains below, sequenced in a study of blood T cell repertoires in COVID-19 (dated by TCRdb to 2020 to 2022). The library relied on the immunoSEQ multiplex PCR assay. TCRdb took over this immuneACCESS table, retaining in-frame rearrangements with V and J assigned. Such tables are incomplete; in checked studies, under half of the missing clones stem from an unresolved V gene, and the remainder is unexplained. The sample table lists roughly 390,000 clones, around 87% of them with a count of one. The ten biggest clones cover over 9.5% of the sample. The material sequenced was peripheral blood. The receptors shown here come from a woman aged 30 to 39 with COVID-19, enrolled during active disease.

The chain recombines TRBV6-1 with TRBJ1-2, with 9 bases fitting TRBD1. Germline CDR1 and CDR2: MNHNS and SASEGT. CDR3 length equals 14 residues. With V trimmed by 1 base and J by 5 bases, 2 bases remained unmatched. CDR3 loop: CASSEEQGAYGYTF. The CDR3 nucleotides read TGTGCCAGCAGTGAAGAACAGGGGGCATATGGCTACACCTTC.

This chain joins TRBV10-3 and TRBJ2-1, with 9 bases aligning to TRBD2. The CDR3 extends over 16 amino acids. Germline CDR1 is ENHRY and CDR2 is SYGVKD. The V gene end was trimmed by 5 bases and the J gene end by 4 bases; junction bases not matched to a gene: 9. CDR3 residues: CAISSTLAGRYNEQFF. The CDR3 DNA follows: TGTGCCATCAGTTCTACTCTAGCGGGACGATACAATGAGCAGTTCTTC.

The chain has TRBV5-4 and TRBJ2-3, with 12 bases aligning to TRBD2. The length of the CDR3 is 17 residues. V lost 0 bases and J lost 1; bases outside the gene matches: 3. The germline CDR1 and CDR2 sequences are SGHNT and YYREEE (reference sequence). CDR3 protein: CASSLELAGGGTDTQYF. CDR3 coding DNA: TGTGCCAGCAGCTTGGAGCTAGCGGGAGGGGGCACAGATACGCAGTATTTT.

Many counts were recorded for this clone. The chain combines TRBV25-1 with TRBJ2-7, with TRBD1 identical over 8 bases. From germline, CDR1 is MGHDK and CDR2 SYGVNS. Trimming took 6 bases from V and 2 from J; bases not matched to a gene: 9. CDR3 length: 15 amino acids. CDR3 bases: TGTGCCAGCAGCACGACAGGGGTGACGACCTACGAGCAGTACTTC. This encodes CASSTTGVTTYEQYF.

This clone was recorded only once. The rearrangement joins TRBV6-5 to TRBJ2-7; D not resolved. Trimming took 0 bases from V and 2 from J, leaving 11 bases between them. Looked up from germline, CDR1 is MNHEY and CDR2 is SVGAGI. There are 15 residues in the CDR3. DNA of the CDR3: TGTGCCAGCAGTTACTCTGGCCTTACACCCTACGAGCAGTACTTC. Translated, it gives CASSYSGLTPYEQYF.

The chain is built from TRBV28 and TRBJ2-3; TRBD1 matches 10 bases. CDR3 size: 15 residues. The V gene's germline CDR1 is MDHEN and CDR2 SYDVKM. V dropped 5 bases and J dropped 8; count of bases not matched to a gene: 10. The CDR3 here is CASSTSGQGRGTQYF. CDR3 nucleotide sequence: TGTGCCAGCAGTACCTCGGGACAGGGGAGGGGTACGCAGTATTTT.

CDR3 sequence reads: CASSLLAGGQETQYF. The CDR3 DNA reads as TGTGCCAGCAGCTTACTAGCGGGGGGTCAAGAGACCCAGTACTTC. The V and J genes are TRBV7-6 and TRBJ2-5; 11 nucleotides match TRBD2. Germline-derived CDR1 and CDR2 are SGHVS and FNYEAQ. The length of the CDR3 is 15 residues. Germline trimming cut 2 bases from V and 2 bases from J; bases unmatched to any gene: 1.